The entry below gives a single T cell receptor beta chain sequence along with its context. The data originate from a study of blood T cell repertoires in COVID-19. For the study at large: Sources were T cells, B-cell-depleted T cells, or PBMCs; the material itself was cDNA or gDNA.

The CDR3 runs to 14 residues. The germline CDR1 and CDR2 sequences are MNHEY and SMNVEV (reference sequence). Trimming stripped 3 bases from V and 5 bases from J, with 10 bases between. Sequencing used immunoSEQ multiplex PCR; TCRdb keeps in-frame clones, though not all of them. Among more than 400,000 clones listed, less than 95% were seen once. This TCR was recovered from a man younger than 35 who had recovered from COVID-19. This rearrangement joins TRBV27 to TRBJ1-4; D is possibly TRBD1 (6 bases). Sequencing was carried out using PBMCs or T cells enriched from blood (not recorded which). CDR3: CASSFGGSNEKLFF. CDR3 nucleotide sequence: TGTGCCAGCAGTTTTGGGGGCTCAAATGAAAAACTGTTTTTT.